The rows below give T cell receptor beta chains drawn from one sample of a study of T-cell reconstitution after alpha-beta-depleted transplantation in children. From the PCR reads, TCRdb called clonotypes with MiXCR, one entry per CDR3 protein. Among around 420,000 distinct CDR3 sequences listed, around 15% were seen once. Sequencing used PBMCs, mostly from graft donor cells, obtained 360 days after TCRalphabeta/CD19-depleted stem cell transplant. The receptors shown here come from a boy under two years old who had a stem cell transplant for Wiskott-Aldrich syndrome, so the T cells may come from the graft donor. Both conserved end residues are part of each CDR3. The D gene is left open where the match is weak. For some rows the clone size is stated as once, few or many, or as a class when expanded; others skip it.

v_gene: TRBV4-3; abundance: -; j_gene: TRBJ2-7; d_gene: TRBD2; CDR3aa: CASSPGLAGGENEQYF; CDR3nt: TGCGCCAGCAGCCCGGGACTAGCGGGAGGGGAGAACGAGCAGTACTTC
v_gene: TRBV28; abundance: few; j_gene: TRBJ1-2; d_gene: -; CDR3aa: CASSTVFYGYTF; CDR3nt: TGTGCCAGCAGTACAGTTTTCTACGGCTACACCTTC
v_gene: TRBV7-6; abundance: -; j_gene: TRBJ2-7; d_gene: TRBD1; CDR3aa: CASSRNRGSSYEQYF; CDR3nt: TGTGCCAGCAGCCGGAACAGGGGGAGCTCCTACGAGCAGTACTTC
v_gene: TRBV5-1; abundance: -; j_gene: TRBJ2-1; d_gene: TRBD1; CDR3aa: CASSLEGGVSYNEQFF; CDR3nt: TGCGCCAGCAGCTTGGAAGGGGGCGTCTCCTACAATGAGCAGTTCTTC
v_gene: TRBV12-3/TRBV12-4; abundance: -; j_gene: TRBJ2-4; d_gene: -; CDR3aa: CASSLTTNIQYF; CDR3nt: TGTGCCAGCAGTTTGACCACAAACATTCAGTACTTC
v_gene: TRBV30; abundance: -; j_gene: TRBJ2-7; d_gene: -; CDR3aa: CAWSAPHPSEQYF; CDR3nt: TGTGCCTGGAGTGCACCACACCCGTCCGAGCAGTACTTC
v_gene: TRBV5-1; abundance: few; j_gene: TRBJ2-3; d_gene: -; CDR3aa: CASSLGHHTADTQYF; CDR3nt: TGCGCCAGCAGCTTGGGACATCACACAGCAGATACGCAGTATTTT
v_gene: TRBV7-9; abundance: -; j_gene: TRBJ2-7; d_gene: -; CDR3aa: CASSARLSSYEQYF; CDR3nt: TGTGCCAGCAGCGCCCGGTTGAGCTCCTACGAGCAGTACTTC
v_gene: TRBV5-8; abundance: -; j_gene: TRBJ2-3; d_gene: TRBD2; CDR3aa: CASRPSGSTDTQYF; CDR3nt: TGTGCCAGCAGACCTAGCGGGAGCACAGATACGCAGTATTTT
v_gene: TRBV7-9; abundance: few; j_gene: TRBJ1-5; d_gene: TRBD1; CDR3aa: CASSWGQGVKLHF; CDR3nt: TGTGCCAGCAGCTGGGGACAGGGGGTCAAACTTCATTTT
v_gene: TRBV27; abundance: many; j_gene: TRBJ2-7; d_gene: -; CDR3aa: CASSPRGGIGSYEQYF; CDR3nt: TGTGCCAGCAGTCCCCGTGGCGGGATAGGCTCCTACGAGCAGTACTTC
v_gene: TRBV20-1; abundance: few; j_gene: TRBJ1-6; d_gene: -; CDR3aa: CSARGYGQNSPLHF; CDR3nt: TGCAGTGCTAGAGGGTACGGTCAGAATTCACCCCTCCACTTT
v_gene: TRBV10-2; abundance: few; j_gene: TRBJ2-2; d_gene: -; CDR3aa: CASSERSNTGELFF; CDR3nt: TGCGCCAGCAGTGAGAGGTCGAACACCGGGGAGCTGTTTTTT
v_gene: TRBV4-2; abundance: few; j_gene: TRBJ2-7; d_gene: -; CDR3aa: CASSQDLQTYEQYF; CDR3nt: TGTGCCAGCAGCCAAGATCTACAAACCTACGAGCAGTACTTC
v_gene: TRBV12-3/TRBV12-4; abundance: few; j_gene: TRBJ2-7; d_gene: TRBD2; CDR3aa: CASRYGRLEQYF; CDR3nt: TGTGCCAGCAGGTACGGGAGGCTTGAGCAGTACTTC
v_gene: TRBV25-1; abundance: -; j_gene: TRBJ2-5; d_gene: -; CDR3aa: CASRGFQLTPQYF; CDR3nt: TGTGCCAGCAGGGGATTTCAGCTTACGCCCCAGTACTTC
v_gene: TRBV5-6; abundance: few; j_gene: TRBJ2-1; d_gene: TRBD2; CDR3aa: CASSLTSGRVGEQFF; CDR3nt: TGTGCCAGCAGCTTGACTAGCGGGAGAGTAGGTGAGCAGTTCTTC
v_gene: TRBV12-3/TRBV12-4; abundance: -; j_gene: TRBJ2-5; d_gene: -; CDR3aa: CASSTTGRPKETQYF; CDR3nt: TGTGCCAGCAGTACCACCGGACGGCCCAAAGAGACCCAGTACTTC
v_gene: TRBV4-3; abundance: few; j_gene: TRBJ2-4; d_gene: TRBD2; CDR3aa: CASSQDFKGEGAKNIQYF; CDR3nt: TGCGCCAGCAGCCAAGATTTTAAAGGGGAGGGGGCCAAAAACATTCAGTACTTC
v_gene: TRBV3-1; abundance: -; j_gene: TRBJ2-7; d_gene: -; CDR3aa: CASSQDHEQYF; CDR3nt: TGTGCCAGCAGCCAAGACCACGAGCAGTACTTC
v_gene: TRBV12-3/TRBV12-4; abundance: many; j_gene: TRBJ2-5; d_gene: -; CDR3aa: CASSYRIQETQYF; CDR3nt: TGTGCCAGCAGTTACCGGATCCAAGAGACCCAGTACTTC
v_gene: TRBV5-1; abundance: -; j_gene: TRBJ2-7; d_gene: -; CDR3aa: CASGTSNVYEQNF; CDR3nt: TGCGCCAGTGGGACATCCAATGTCTACGAGCAGAACTTC
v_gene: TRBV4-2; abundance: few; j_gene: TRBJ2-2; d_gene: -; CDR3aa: CASSHPTPMNTGELFF; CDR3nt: TGTGCCAGCAGCCATCCGACACCCATGAACACCGGGGAGCTGTTTTTT
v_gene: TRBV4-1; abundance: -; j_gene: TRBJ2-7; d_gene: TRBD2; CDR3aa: CASSQAGLAGYEQYF; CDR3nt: TGCGCCAGCAGCCAAGCGGGACTAGCGGGGTACGAGCAGTACTTC
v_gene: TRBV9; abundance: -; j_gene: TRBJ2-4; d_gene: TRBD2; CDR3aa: CASSEGLTKNIQYF; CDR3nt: TGTGCCAGCAGCGAGGGACTAACCAAAAACATTCAGTACTTC
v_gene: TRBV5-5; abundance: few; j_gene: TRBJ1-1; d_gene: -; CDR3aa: CASSLAGQGRNTEAFF; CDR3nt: TGTGCCAGCAGCTTGGCCGGCCAGGGGAGGAACACTGAAGCTTTCTTT
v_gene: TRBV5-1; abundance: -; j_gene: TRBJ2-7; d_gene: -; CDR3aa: CASSLGTPPAYEQYF; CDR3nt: TGCGCCAGCAGCTTGGGGACACCACCTGCCTACGAGCAGTACTTC
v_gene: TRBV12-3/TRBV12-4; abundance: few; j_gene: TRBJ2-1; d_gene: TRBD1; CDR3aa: CASSGRGGTGGYNEQFF; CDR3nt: TGTGCCAGCAGTGGCAGAGGCGGGACAGGGGGCTACAATGAGCAGTTCTTC
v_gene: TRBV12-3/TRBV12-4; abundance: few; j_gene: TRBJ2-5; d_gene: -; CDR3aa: CASSLAGGHQETQYF; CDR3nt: TGTGCCAGCAGTTTAGCGGGGGGCCACCAAGAGACCCAGTACTTC
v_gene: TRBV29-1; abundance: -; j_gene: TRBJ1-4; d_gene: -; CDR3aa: CSVLGYNEKLFF; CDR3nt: TGCAGCGTCCTAGGGTATAATGAAAAACTGTTTTTT
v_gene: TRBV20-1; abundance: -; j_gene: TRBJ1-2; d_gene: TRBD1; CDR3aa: CSASPRGRGRDGYTF; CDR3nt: TGCAGTGCTAGCCCTCGGGGAAGGGGGCGAGATGGCTACACCTTC
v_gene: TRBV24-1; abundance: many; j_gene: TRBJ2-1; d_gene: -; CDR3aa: CATSVRGYNEQFF; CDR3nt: TGTGCCACCAGTGTACGGGGATACAATGAGCAGTTCTTC
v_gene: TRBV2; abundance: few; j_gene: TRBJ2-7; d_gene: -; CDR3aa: CASTAEEGLHEQYF; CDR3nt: TGTGCCAGCACCGCCGAGGAGGGGCTACACGAGCAGTACTTC
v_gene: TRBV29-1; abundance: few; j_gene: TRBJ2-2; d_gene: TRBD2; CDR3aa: CSVPKAGPRAGELFF; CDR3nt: TGCAGCGTACCAAAAGCGGGACCCAGGGCCGGGGAGCTGTTTTTT
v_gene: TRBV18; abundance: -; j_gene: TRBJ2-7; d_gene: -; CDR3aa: CASSPKFQGTSYEQYF; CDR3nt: TGTGCCAGCTCACCAAAATTCCAGGGGACCTCCTACGAGCAGTACTTC
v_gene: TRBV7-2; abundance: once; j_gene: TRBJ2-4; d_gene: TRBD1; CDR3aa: CASSRGQGMWAKNIQYF; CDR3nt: TGTGCCAGCAGCCGAGGACAGGGGATGTGGGCCAAAAACATTCAGTACTTC
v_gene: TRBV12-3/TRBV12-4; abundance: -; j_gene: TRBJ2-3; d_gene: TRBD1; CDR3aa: CASRSKDRAPWKQYF; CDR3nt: TGTGCCAGCAGATCTAAAGACAGGGCTCCCTGGAAGCAGTATTTT
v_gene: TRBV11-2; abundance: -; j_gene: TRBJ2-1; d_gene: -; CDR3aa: CASSLGYREDEQFF; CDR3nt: TGTGCCAGCAGCTTGGGTTACAGGGAAGATGAGCAGTTCTTC
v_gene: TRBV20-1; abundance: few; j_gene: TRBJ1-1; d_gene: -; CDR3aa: CSARDDTNTEAFF; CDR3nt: TGCAGTGCTAGAGATGACACGAACACTGAAGCTTTCTTT
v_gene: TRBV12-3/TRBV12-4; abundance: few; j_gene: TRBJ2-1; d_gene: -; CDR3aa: CASSLRGLYPNNEQFF; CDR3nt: TGTGCCAGCAGTTTAAGGGGACTCTATCCAAACAATGAGCAGTTCTTC
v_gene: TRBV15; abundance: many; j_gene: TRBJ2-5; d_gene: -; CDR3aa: CATSRDPSETQYF; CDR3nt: TGTGCCACCAGCAGAGATCCGTCGGAGACCCAGTACTTC
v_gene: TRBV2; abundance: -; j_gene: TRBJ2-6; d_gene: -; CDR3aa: CASSRGTSGANVLTF; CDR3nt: TGTGCCAGCAGTAGAGGGACAAGTGGGGCCAACGTCCTGACTTTC
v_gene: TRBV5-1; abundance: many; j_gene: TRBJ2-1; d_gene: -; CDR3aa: CASSLVGGNEQFF; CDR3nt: TGCGCCAGCAGCTTGGTCGGGGGCAATGAGCAGTTCTTC